Below, 28 T cell receptor beta chains from the same sample are listed, as sequenced in a study of shared clonotypes between healthy human individuals. Only CD45RO-negative cells positively selected for CCR7 counted as naive CD8 cells, so terminally differentiated effector memory CD45RA+ cells were excluded. Generated by immunoSEQ multiplex PCR, the TCRdb table keeps only in-frame clones and is missing some. The table lists 1.5 million to 2.5 million clones, about 95% of them singletons. Sequenced: naive CD8+ T cells sorted from blood. Receptors were obtained from a man younger than 35 in good health.

V and J are TRBV5-1 and TRBJ2-7; D is possibly TRBD2 (5 bases). Germline V gene data show CDR1 as SGHRS and CDR2 as YFSETQ. This CDR3 spans 15 amino acids. V was pared by 4 bases and J by 3 bases, with 17 bases between. The CDR3 nucleotides read TGCGCCAGCAGCGCCTCCCCCGGACTTGGCTACGAGCAGTACTTC. The encoded protein is CASSASPGLGYEQYF.

J is TRBJ2-3 and V is TRBV9, with 7 bases aligning to TRBD2. The germline V gene encodes CDR1 SGDLS and CDR2 YYNGEE. This CDR3 is built from 14 residues. J lost 1 base, V lost 4 bases, and 3 bases had no gene match. The CDR3: CASSRGDGTDTQYF. The CDR3 bases are TGTGCCAGCAGCCGGGGGGACGGCACAGATACGCAGTATTTT.

This clone was picked up one time. The chain combines TRBV29-1 with TRBJ2-1; 9 nucleotides line up with TRBD2. Trimming cost V 0 bases and J 2 bases; bases outside gene matches: 5. The V gene's germline CDR1 is SQVTM and CDR2 ANQGSEA. The CDR3 length is 16 residues. As DNA, the CDR3 is TGCAGCGTTGAAGATTTGGCGGGGGGGACCTACAATGAGCAGTTCTTC. As protein: CSVEDLAGGTYNEQFF.

Concerning this clone: The sample contains more than one DNA sequence encoding this CDR3. The chain joins TRBV5-1 to TRBJ2-7; TRBD1 agrees at 9 bases. The CDR3 is 14 amino acids. Trimming at V came to 0 bases and at J to 3 bases, leaving 1 base not matched to a gene. Germline values: CDR1 SGHRS, CDR2 YFSETQ. This chain's CDR3 is CASSLGTGVYEQYF. The CDR3 DNA reads TGCGCCAGCAGCTTGGGGACAGGGGTCTACGAGCAGTACTTC.

With respect to this clone: The same CDR3 arises from other DNA sequences in this sample as well. The chain is built from TRBV10-3 and TRBJ2-7, with D possibly matching TRBD2 (6 bases). Trimming stripped 2 bases from V and 3 bases from J, with 8 bases between. This CDR3 comprises 13 residues. CDR1 ENHRY and CDR2 SYGVKD come from the germline V gene. The CDR3: CAISEGGGYEQYF. The CDR3 coding sequence is TGTGCCATCAGTGAGGGGGGAGGCTACGAGCAGTACTTC.

The chain uses TRBV13 and TRBJ1-1; 7 bases map to TRBD1. This CDR3 is 14 amino acids long. CDR1 is PRHDT, CDR2 FYEKMQ, per germline (reference sequence). The V gene end was trimmed by 5 bases and the J gene end by 4 bases; junction bases not matched to a gene: 7. CDR3 region: CASSKNRGFTEAFF. CDR3 bases: TGTGCCAGCAGCAAAAACAGGGGATTCACTGAAGCTTTCTTT.

V and J are TRBV10-1 and TRBJ2-7; D gene unclear. V gave up 6 bases and J gave up 2 bases, with 14 bases separating them. The CDR3 contains 14 residues. From germline, CDR1 is WNHNN and CDR2 SYGVQD (reference sequence). The CDR3 spells CASSEAGIPYEQYF. CDR3 sequence (DNA): TGCGCCAGCAGCGAGGCAGGCATACCCTACGAGCAGTACTTC.

J is TRBJ2-3 and V is TRBV28; 9 positions agree with TRBD1. The CDR3 has 15 amino acids. Germline CDR1 reads MDHEN; CDR2 reads SYDVKM. V was clipped by 3 bases and J by 11 bases; unmatched bases: 12. CDR3 sequence (DNA): TGTGCCAGCAGTTTTATCGGATTACAGGGGGCTGGGCAGTATTTT. Its translation: CASSFIGLQGAGQYF.

CDR3 nucleotide sequence: TGTGCCAGTAGCTGGCTGAGGGGGGCGGACAATGAGCAGTTCTTC. Translating it yields CASSWLRGADNEQFF. V and J are TRBV19 and TRBJ2-1, with D possibly called TRBD1 or TRBD2 (6 bases each). The CDR3 length is 15 residues. V was clipped by 6 bases and J by 5 bases, with 17 bases between them. Germline CDR1 and CDR2: LNHDA and SQIVND (reference sequence).

On this clone itself: The sample has other DNA sequences that encode this CDR3 too. The chain links TRBV27 to TRBJ2-7, with 7 bases aligning to TRBD1. CDR1 MNHEY and CDR2 SMNVEV come from the germline V gene (reference sequence). V shed 5 bases, J shed 7 bases, and the junction held 5 bases outside the gene matches. This CDR3 is built from 12 residues. In nucleotides, the CDR3 is TGTGCCAGCAGTCTGACAGGGCGAGAGCAGTACTTC. Translated, it gives CASSLTGREQYF.

The gene calls are TRBV29-1 and TRBJ2-1; D gene uncertain. Germline V gene lookup returns CDR1 SQVTM and CDR2 ANQGSEA. With 7 bases removed from V and 4 bases from J, the gap between germline ends came to 8 bases. This CDR3 is 11 amino acids long. The CDR3 protein is CSARGYNEQFF. CDR3 DNA: TGCAGCGCACGTGGTTACAATGAGCAGTTCTTC.

The V call is TRBV15, the J call TRBJ2-7; D may be TRBD2 (6 bases). Germline V gives CDR1 LNHNV, CDR2 YYDKDF (reference sequence). Trimming pared 5 bases from V and 5 bases from J, leaving 16 bases between. The CDR3 runs 14 residues. CDR3 loop: CATSGGVGYDEQYF. CDR3 coding DNA: TGTGCCACCAGCGGAGGGGTAGGTTACGACGAGCAGTACTTC.

The chain combines TRBV5-8 with TRBJ1-5, with a weak D call TRBD1 (5 bases). The germline CDR1 and CDR2 sequences are SGHTS and YDEGEE. This CDR3 has 15 residues. V gave up 0 bases and J gave up 5 bases, with 12 bases separating them. CDR3 in amino acids: CASSLGGPSYQPQHF. CDR3 in DNA: TGTGCCAGCAGCTTGGGGGGACCCTCTTATCAGCCCCAGCATTTT. Drawing the rest from reference TRBV5-8 and TRBJ1-5, the complete variable domain is EAGVTQSPTHLIKTRGQQATLRCSPISGHTSVYWYQQALGLGLQFLLWYDEGEERNRGNFPPRFSGRQFPNYSSELNVNALELEDSALYLCASSLGGPSYQPQHFGDGTRLSIL.

The CDR3 bases are TGTGCCAGCAGTTTATTTGGGACTACCGCTACCACAGATACGCAGTATTTT. Residues: CASSLFGTTATTDTQYF. The rearrangement links TRBV27 to TRBJ2-3, with 7 bases aligning to TRBD2. J gave up 2 bases and V 1 base, and 9 bases lay outside the gene matches. The CDR3 sequence is 17 residues long. Germline CDR1 is MNHEY and CDR2 is SMNVEV (reference sequence).

The chain is built from TRBV7-3 and TRBJ1-5, with TRBD1 identical over 7 bases. The CDR3 is made up of 14 amino acids. V trimming: 2 bases; J trimming: 5 bases; junction bases outside the gene matches: 3. Germline CDR1 is SGHTA and CDR2 is FQGTGA. CDR3 sequence reads: CASSLPGTDQPQHF. CDR3 DNA: TGTGCCAGCAGCTTACCCGGGACAGATCAGCCCCAGCATTTT.

The chain is built from TRBV4-3 and TRBJ1-2; D remains ambiguous. The CDR3 covers 14 residues. CDR1 and CDR2 from the germline V gene are LGHNA and YSLEER. Trimming took off 1 base at V and 4 bases at J, with 10 bases between the two ends. In nucleotides, the CDR3 is TGCGCCAGCAGCCAAGTGGGCGGCCTCTATGGCTACACCTTC. Protein sequence: CASSQVGGLYGYTF.

This clone occurred once. The rearrangement joins TRBV5-1 to TRBJ2-1, with D possibly matching TRBD2 (5 bases). Germline V gene lookup returns CDR1 SGHRS and CDR2 YFSETQ. The V end lost 0 bases, the J end lost 9 bases, and 13 bases lay between the germline ends. CDR3 length equals 14 residues. The CDR3 is CASSLVISGFEQFF. CDR3 in DNA: TGCGCCAGCAGCTTGGTCATATCGGGGTTTGAGCAGTTCTTC.

The J gene is TRBJ1-1, the V gene TRBV9; D gene unclear. CDR1 is SGDLS, CDR2 YYNGEE, per germline. Between the trimmed V and J ends, which lost 4 bases and 5 bases, there was a span of 15 bases. The CDR3 runs 14 residues. The DNA for the CDR3 is TGTGCCAGCAGCTCGTGGGGTCTTGGGACTGAAGCTTTCTTT. Its translation is CASSSWGLGTEAFF. The full variable domain, rest sourced from reference TRBV9 and TRBJ1-1, is DSGVTQTPKHLITATGQRVTLRCSPRSGDLSVYWYQQSLDQGLQFLIQYYNGEERAKGNILERFSAQQFPDLHSELNLSSLELGDSALYFCASSSWGLGTEAFFGQGTRLTVV.

This rearrangement joins TRBV4-1 to TRBJ2-7; a weak D match, TRBD2 (6 bases). V was shortened by 0 bases and J by 3 bases, with 15 bases between the two germline ends. This CDR3 spans 16 amino acids. The germline CDR1 and CDR2 sequences are MGHRA and YSYEKL. The CDR3 region is CASSQELEGSGYEQYF. For the CDR3, the DNA is TGCGCCAGCAGCCAAGAATTGGAGGGGTCCGGCTACGAGCAGTACTTC.

The chain is built from TRBV7-9 and TRBJ2-7; TRBD1 might be the D (5 bases). The CDR3 loop spans 15 amino acids. Germline V CDR1 and CDR2: SEHNR, FQNEAQ (reference sequence). The V and J ends lost 1 base and 5 bases respectively, with 15 bases between them. CDR3 DNA: TGTGCCAGCAGCTTAGAAGGGCCAGGGATGGACGAGCAGTACTTC. This translates into CASSLEGPGMDEQYF.

The chain links TRBV27 to TRBJ2-1, with 10 bases matching TRBD1. V lost 5 bases, J lost 3 bases, and 1 base stayed unmatched. The CDR3 covers 14 residues. Per germline, CDR1 MNHEY and CDR2 SMNVEV (reference sequence). The CDR3 here is CASSGDRGYNEQFF. DNA of the CDR3: TGTGCCAGCAGTGGGGACAGGGGCTACAATGAGCAGTTCTTC.

The chain couples TRBV5-6 to TRBJ2-1; TRBD2 might be the D (6 bases). The CDR3 has 16 residues. Trimming shortened V by 0 bases and J by 4 bases, and 14 bases separated the two germline ends. Germline assignment: CDR1 SGHDT and CDR2 YYEEEE. The CDR3 region has the DNA TGTGCCAGCAGCTTGGTCTTGGAGGGAGCTTACAATGAGCAGTTCTTC. Translating it yields CASSLVLEGAYNEQFF.

This sequence joins TRBV7-9 and TRBJ2-7; D is undetermined. The DNA end favors TRBJ2-1, so the J call may be wrong. This CDR3 has 16 amino acids. CDR1 SEHNR and CDR2 FQNEAQ come from the germline V gene (reference sequence). The chain's CDR3 is CASSSEVLEMRNEQFF. DNA for the CDR3: TGTGCCAGCAGCTCGGAAGTACTCGAGATGAGAAATGAGCAGTTCTTC.

The chain employs TRBV7-9 and TRBJ1-2; TRBD1 agrees at 7 bases. V shed 2 bases, J shed 0 bases, and the junction held 15 bases outside the gene matches. Germline CDR1 is SEHNR and CDR2 is FQNEAQ (reference sequence). The CDR3 extends over 19 amino acids. This CDR3 is CASSLPSGTAIAANYGYTF. The CDR3 DNA reads as TGTGCCAGCAGCTTACCCTCCGGGACAGCGATCGCTGCTAACTATGGCTACACCTTC.

V is TRBV29-1 and J is TRBJ2-7; no clear D. The V and J ends lost 4 bases and 2 bases respectively, with 9 bases between them. The CDR3 length is 12 residues. Germline loops: CDR1 SQVTM, CDR2 ANQGSEA. The CDR3 region is CSVVQVPYEQYF. The CDR3 nucleotides read TGCAGCGTTGTTCAGGTTCCCTACGAGCAGTACTTC.

The chain is built from TRBV4-3 and TRBJ2-7, with TRBD2 matching over 8 bases. This CDR3 has 15 residues. Germline V gives CDR1 LGHNA, CDR2 YSLEER. Trimming cost V 1 base and J 2 bases; bases outside gene matches: 4. CDR3 loop: CASSQGTGGPYEQYF. In DNA form, the CDR3 reads TGCGCCAGCAGCCAAGGGACGGGAGGGCCCTACGAGCAGTACTTC.

The gene calls are TRBV6-1 and TRBJ1-1; possibly TRBD1 for D (6 bases). The length of the CDR3 is 14 residues. The ends were cut back, 3 bases at V and 6 bases at J, with 14 bases in the middle. CDR1 is MNHNS, CDR2 SASEGT, per germline. Written as DNA, the CDR3 is TGTGCCAGCAGTGAGTACCTCGGACAGTCTGAAGCTTTCTTT. It is translated as CASSEYLGQSEAFF.

This chain uses TRBV7-2 with TRBJ2-7; unclear D gene. Germline V lookup: CDR1 SGHTA, CDR2 FQGNSA. The CDR3 covers 13 residues. The ends were cut back, 1 base at V and 4 bases at J, with 8 bases in the middle. CDR3 protein: CASSLVPGYEQYF. The CDR3 DNA reads as TGTGCCAGCAGCTTAGTCCCCGGTTACGAGCAGTACTTC.